The clone carrying this TCR beta chain was seen only once. Its antigen is currently unknown. This specimen belongs to a study of cytomegalovirus exposure and HLA in healthy donors. Study-wide context: Clustering assigned approximately 78% of the approximately 400 genotyped donors to the Caucasian-associated ancestry cluster. Study results and limitations: Most TCR sequences showed up rarely, but some public TCRs showed up in many donors. Other equally common chains were less clonally expanded than HLA-associated TCR beta chains, a later analysis showed.

Trimming cost V 5 bases and J 4 bases; bases outside gene matches: 4. The germline V gene encodes CDR1 SGHTA and CDR2 FQGNSA. This CDR3 comprises 13 residues. The PCR had 60 Vbeta and 13 Jbeta primers. Produced via immunoSEQ multiplex PCR; TCRdb's table is partial and in-frame only. This table holds 55,000 to 70,000 clones, roughly two thirds found once. The specimen sequenced was PBMCs. The chain has TRBV7-2 and TRBJ1-2, with 7 positions matching TRBD1. The source is a woman between 45 and 65 years old in good health and CMV-seronegative. The CDR3 sequence: CASSLDRAYGYTF. The CDR3 DNA follows: TGTGCCAGCAGCCTCGACAGGGCCTATGGCTACACCTTC.